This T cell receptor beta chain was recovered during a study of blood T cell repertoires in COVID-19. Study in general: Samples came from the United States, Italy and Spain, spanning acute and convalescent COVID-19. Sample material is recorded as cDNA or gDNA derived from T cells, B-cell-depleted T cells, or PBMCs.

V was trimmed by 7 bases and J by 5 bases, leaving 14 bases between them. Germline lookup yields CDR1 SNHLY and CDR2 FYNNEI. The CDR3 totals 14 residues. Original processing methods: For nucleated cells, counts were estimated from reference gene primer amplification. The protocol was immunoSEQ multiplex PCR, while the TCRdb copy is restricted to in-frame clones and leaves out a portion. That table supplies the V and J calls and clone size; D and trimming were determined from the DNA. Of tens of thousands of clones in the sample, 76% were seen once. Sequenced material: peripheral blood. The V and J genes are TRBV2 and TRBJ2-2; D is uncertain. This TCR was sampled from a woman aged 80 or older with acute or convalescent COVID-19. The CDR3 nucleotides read TGTGCCAGCATCCCGACGGCGGCGACCGGGGAGCTGTTTTTT. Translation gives CASIPTAATGELFF.